The subject of this entry is one TCR beta chain. A second PCR of roughly 7 to 11 cycles used a sample-barcoded 5' primer and a J-beta primer mix. Each CDR3 protein is one row after TCRdb ran MiXCR on the 5' RACE reads. This sample has roughly 2 million distinct CDR3 sequences, with roughly 52% found just once. CDR1 is DFQATT and CDR2 is SNEGSKA in the germline V gene (reference sequence). V dropped 0 bases and J dropped 0 bases, with 13 bases sitting between them. The CDR3 extends over 16 amino acids. The entry originates in a study of blood T cells in healthy people across ages. Sequencing input: blood. The chain combines TRBV20-1 with TRBJ2-3; weak D call: TRBD2 (6 bases). This clonotype was obtained from a woman between 40 and 50 years old in good health. CDR3 bases: TGCAGTGCTAGAGATCGGGAGCGGAGGAGCACAGATACGCAGTATTTT. It yields the protein CSARDRERRSTDTQYF.